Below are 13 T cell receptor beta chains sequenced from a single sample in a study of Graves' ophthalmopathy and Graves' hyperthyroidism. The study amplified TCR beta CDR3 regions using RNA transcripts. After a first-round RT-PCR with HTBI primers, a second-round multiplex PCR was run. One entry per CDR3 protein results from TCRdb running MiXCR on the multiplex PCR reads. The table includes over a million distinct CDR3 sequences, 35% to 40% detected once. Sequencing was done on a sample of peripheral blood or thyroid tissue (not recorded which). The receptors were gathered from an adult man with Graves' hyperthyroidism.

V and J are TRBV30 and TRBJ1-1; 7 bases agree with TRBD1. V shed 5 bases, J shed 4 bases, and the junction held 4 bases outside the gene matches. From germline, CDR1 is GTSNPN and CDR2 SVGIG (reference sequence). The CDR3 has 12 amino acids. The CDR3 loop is CAWDTGVTEAFF. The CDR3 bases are TGTGCCTGGGATACAGGGGTCACTGAAGCTTTCTTT.

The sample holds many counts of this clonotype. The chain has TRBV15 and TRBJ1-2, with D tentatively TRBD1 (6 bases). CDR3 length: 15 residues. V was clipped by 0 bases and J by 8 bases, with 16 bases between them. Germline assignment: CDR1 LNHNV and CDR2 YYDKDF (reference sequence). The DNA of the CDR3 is TGTGCCACCAGCAGAGACGTGGGGGGCGAGAGGGGCTACACCTTC. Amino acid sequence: CATSRDVGGERGYTF.

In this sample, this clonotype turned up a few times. In nucleotides, the CDR3 is TGCAGTGCTCCCGGGGGGGCTGGGTTAAATCAGCCCCAGCATTTT. Its translation is CSAPGGAGLNQPQHF. The chain couples TRBV20-1 to TRBJ1-5, with D perhaps TRBD1 (6 bases). Germline assignment: CDR1 DFQATT and CDR2 SNEGSKA (reference sequence). The length of the CDR3 is 15 residues. With 5 bases removed from V and 4 bases from J, the gap between germline ends came to 18 bases.

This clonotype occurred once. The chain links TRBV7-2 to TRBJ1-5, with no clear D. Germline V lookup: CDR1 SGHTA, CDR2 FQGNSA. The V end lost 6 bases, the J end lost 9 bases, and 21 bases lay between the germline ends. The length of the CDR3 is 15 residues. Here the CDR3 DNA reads TGTGCCAGCAGTTCCAGGAGGCCCGGTGTAATGCCCCAGCATTTT. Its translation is CASSSRRPGVMPQHF.

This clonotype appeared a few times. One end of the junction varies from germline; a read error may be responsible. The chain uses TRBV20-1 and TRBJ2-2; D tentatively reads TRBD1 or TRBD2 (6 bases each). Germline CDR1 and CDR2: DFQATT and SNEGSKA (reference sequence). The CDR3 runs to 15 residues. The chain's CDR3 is CSARGPGAGTGELFF. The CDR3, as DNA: TGCAGTGCAAGAGGCCCGGGGGCGGGCACCGGGGAGCTGTTTTTT.

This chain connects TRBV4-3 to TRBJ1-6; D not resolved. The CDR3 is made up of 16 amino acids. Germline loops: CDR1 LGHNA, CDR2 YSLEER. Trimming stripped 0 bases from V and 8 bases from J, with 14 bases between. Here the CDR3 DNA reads TGCGCCAGCAGCCAAGAAAGGGCTGGAGGGTATTCACCCCTCCACTTT. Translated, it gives CASSQERAGGYSPLHF.

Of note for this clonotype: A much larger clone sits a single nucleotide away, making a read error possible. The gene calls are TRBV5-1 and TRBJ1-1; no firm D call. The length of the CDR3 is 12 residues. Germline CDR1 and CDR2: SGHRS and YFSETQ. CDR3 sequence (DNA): TGTGCCAGCAGCCCCAGTTTTTCTGAAGCTTTCTTT. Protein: CASSPSFSEAFF.

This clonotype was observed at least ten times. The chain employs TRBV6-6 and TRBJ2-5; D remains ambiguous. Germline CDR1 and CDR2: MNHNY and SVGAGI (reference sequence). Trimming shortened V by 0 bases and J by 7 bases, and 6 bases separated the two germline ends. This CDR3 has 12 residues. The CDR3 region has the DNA TGTGCCAGCAGTTACTCGTCACGGACCCAGTACTTC. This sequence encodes CASSYSSRTQYF.

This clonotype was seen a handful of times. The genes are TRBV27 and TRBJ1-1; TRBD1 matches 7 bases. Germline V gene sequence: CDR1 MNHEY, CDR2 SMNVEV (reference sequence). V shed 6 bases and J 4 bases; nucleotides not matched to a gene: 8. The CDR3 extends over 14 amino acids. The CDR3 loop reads CASRFVTGSTEAFF. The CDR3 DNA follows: TGTGCCAGCAGGTTCGTGACAGGGAGCACTGAAGCTTTCTTT.

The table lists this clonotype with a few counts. The CDR3 region has the DNA TGTGCCAGCAGACCCCTGGACAGCTACGAGCAGTACTTC. It codes for CASRPLDSYEQYF. The chain employs TRBV10-3 and TRBJ2-7; the D gene is possibly TRBD1 (6 bases). The CDR3 is 13 amino acids. Germline V gene sequence: CDR1 ENHRY, CDR2 SYGVKD. V lost 10 bases and J 3 bases, leaving 16 bases between the germline ends.

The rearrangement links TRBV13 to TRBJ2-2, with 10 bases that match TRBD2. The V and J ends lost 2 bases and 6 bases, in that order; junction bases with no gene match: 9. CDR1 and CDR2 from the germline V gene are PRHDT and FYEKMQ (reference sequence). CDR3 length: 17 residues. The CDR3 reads CASSLSASGRIPGELFF. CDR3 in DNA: TGTGCCAGCAGCTTAAGCGCTAGCGGGAGAATACCCGGGGAGCTGTTTTTT.

The CDR3 is CASSAGQKTTYEQYF. CDR3 sequence (DNA): TGCGCCAGCAGTGCCGGACAGAAAACCACCTACGAGCAGTACTTC. The gene calls are TRBV10-2 and TRBJ2-7, with D possibly TRBD1 on 6 matching bases. The CDR3 sequence is 15 residues long. Germline CDR1 WSHSY, CDR2 SAAADI. V lost 4 bases, J lost 2 bases, and 15 bases lay in between.

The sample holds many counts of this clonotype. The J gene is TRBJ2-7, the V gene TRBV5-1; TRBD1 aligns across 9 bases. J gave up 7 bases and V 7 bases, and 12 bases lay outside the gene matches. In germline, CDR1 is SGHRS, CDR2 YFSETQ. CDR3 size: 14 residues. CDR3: CASHPPGQGVEQYF. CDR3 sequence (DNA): TGCGCCAGCCACCCCCCGGGACAGGGTGTAGAGCAGTACTTC.